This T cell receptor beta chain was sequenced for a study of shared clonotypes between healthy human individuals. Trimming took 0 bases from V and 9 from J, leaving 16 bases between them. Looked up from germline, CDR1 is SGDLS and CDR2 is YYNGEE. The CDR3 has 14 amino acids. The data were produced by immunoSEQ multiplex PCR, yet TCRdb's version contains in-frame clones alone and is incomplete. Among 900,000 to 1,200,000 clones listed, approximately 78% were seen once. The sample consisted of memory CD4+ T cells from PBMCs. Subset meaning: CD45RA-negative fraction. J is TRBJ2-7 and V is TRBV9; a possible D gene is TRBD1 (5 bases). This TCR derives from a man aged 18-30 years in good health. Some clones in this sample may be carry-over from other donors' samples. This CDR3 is CASSVADRGRGQYF. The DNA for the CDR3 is TGTGCCAGCAGCGTAGCTGATAGGGGTAGGGGGCAGTACTTC.